This passage covers 28 T cell receptor beta chains from one sample sequenced in a study of CD8+CD57+ T cells in acquired aplastic anemia. According to the study, genomic DNA was the template for TCR beta VDJ and CDR3 profiling. TCRdb called the reads again in MiXCR, with one record for every CDR3 protein. The table shows 110,000 or so distinct CDR3 sequences, with less than 65% occurring only once. The source material was sorted CD4+, CD8+, or CD8+CD57+ T cells (not recorded which) from PBMCs. The receptors come from a human donor in good health, serving as a control.

There are many counts of this clonotype. V is TRBV7-9 and J is TRBJ1-2; perhaps TRBD1 as D (6 bases). From germline, CDR1 is SEHNR and CDR2 FQNEAQ (reference sequence). The CDR3 loop spans 15 amino acids. Trimming stripped 2 bases from V and 2 bases from J, with 12 bases between. The CDR3 sequence is CASSLLTGPNYGYTF. The CDR3 nucleotides are TGTGCCAGCAGCTTACTCACAGGGCCAAACTATGGCTACACCTTC.

Ten or more counts support this clonotype. The gene calls are TRBV19 and TRBJ1-2, with no clear D. Trimming removed 0 bases from V and 4 bases from J, with 3 bases in between. Germline-derived CDR1 and CDR2 are LNHDA and SQIVND (reference sequence). CDR3 length: 12 residues. The CDR3 nucleotides read TGTGCCAGTAGTATAGACGGCTATGGCTACACCTTC. Residues: CASSIDGYGYTF.

The chain links TRBV7-3 to TRBJ2-1; 7 bases are shared with TRBD1. The CDR3 loop spans 15 amino acids. Germline V gives CDR1 SGHTA, CDR2 FQGTGA. The junction had 6 bases not matched to a gene; V was cut back by 3 bases and J by 4 bases. CDR3 nucleotides: TGTGCCAGCAGCTTGTCGGGACAGCCGTACAATGAGCAGTTCTTC. As protein: CASSLSGQPYNEQFF.

This clonotype was counted a single time. The chain couples TRBV4-2 to TRBJ2-7; TRBD2 aligns across 15 bases. Unmatched junction bases numbered 7, after V lost 1 base and J lost 6 bases. Germline CDR1 reads LGHNA; CDR2 reads YNFKEQ. This CDR3 has 17 amino acids. CDR3: CASSQGTSGGASSEQYF. In nucleotides, the CDR3 is TGTGCCAGCAGCCAAGGGACTAGCGGGGGGGCATCCAGCGAGCAGTACTTC.

This clonotype was detected a few times. The chain recombines TRBV10-3 with TRBJ1-2, with 8 bases fitting TRBD1. The CDR3 is 16 amino acids. V lost 3 bases to trimming and J lost 4 bases; unmatched junction nucleotides: 10. Looked up from germline, CDR1 is ENHRY and CDR2 is SYGVKD. The chain's CDR3 is CAISELKGQELYGYTF. As DNA, the CDR3 is TGTGCCATCAGTGAACTGAAGGGACAGGAACTCTATGGCTACACCTTC.

Concerning this clonotype: One end of the junction fails to match germline, which may point to a read error. The chain carries TRBV20-1 and TRBJ2-7, with TRBD2 as a possible D gene (7 bases). Germline CDR1 reads DFQATT; CDR2 reads SNEGSKA (reference sequence). The CDR3 is 14 residues long. The CDR3: CGARGGGDSYEPYF. CDR3 nucleotide sequence: TGCGGTGCCCGAGGGGGGGGCGACTCCTACGAGCCGTACTTC.

CDR3 protein: CASSLAAHNQPQHF. The CDR3 nucleotides are TGTGCCAGCAGTTTGGCGGCACACAATCAGCCCCAGCATTTT. The chain recombines TRBV12-3 or TRBV12-4 with TRBJ1-5; the D is unclear. The V end was cut by 3 bases, the J end by 3 bases, with 9 bases between. The CDR3 sequence is 14 residues long.

The chain links TRBV5-1 to TRBJ2-7; 9 bases align to TRBD1. V lost 4 bases and J lost 6; bases outside the gene matches: 5. Germline V gene lookup returns CDR1 SGHRS and CDR2 YFSETQ. CDR3 length: 13 amino acids. CDR3: CASSRSQGAEQYF. The DNA for the CDR3 is TGCGCCAGCAGCAGATCACAGGGGGCCGAGCAGTACTTC.

This clonotype was observed a handful of times. The chain carries TRBV19 and TRBJ2-1, with D unresolved. This CDR3 has 13 amino acids. V dropped 7 bases and J dropped 4 bases, with 11 bases sitting between them. Germline V gene lookup returns CDR1 LNHDA and CDR2 SQIVND (reference sequence). The CDR3 DNA follows: TGTGCCAGTAACCTTTACCCTTACAATGAGCAGTTCTTC. This sequence encodes CASNLYPYNEQFF.

Ten or more counts support this clonotype. The rearrangement joins TRBV7-2 to TRBJ2-1; TRBD2 is a possible D gene (7 bases). The V end lost 1 base, the J end lost 6 bases, and 16 bases lay between the germline ends. The CDR3 covers 16 residues. In germline, CDR1 is SGHTA, CDR2 FQGNSA. The CDR3 DNA reads TGTGCCAGCAGCTTAGGGTGGGGGGGGGCCTCCAATGAGCAGTTCTTC. It specifies CASSLGWGGASNEQFF.

Ten or more counts support this clonotype. CDR3 in DNA: TGTGCCAGCAGCGTAGGAGCGGGGGGGCTCCTTGCAGATACGCAGTATTTT. It specifies CASSVGAGGLLADTQYF. J is TRBJ2-3 and V is TRBV9; 10 bases agree with TRBD2. CDR3 length: 17 amino acids. Trimming at V came to 0 bases and at J to 4 bases, leaving 8 bases not matched to a gene. CDR1 and CDR2 from the germline V gene are SGDLS and YYNGEE.

This clonotype appeared a few times. This chain connects TRBV2 to TRBJ2-7, with 8 bases aligning to TRBD2. Per germline, CDR1 SNHLY and CDR2 FYNNEI. The CDR3 is 15 residues long. Germline trimming cut 3 bases from V and 3 bases from J; bases unmatched to any gene: 7. The CDR3 DNA reads TGTGCCAGCAGTGACAGCGGGGGCATAGACTACGAGCAGTACTTC. It yields the protein CASSDSGGIDYEQYF.

The J gene is TRBJ1-6, the V gene TRBV2; TRBD1 matches 10 bases. The CDR3 has 14 residues. J was trimmed by 9 bases and V by 3 bases; bases with no gene match: 2. CDR1 and CDR2 from the germline V gene are SNHLY and FYNNEI. The CDR3 loop reads CASSEGQGSSPLHF. CDR3 coding DNA: TGTGCCAGCAGTGAGGGACAGGGGAGTTCACCCCTCCACTTT.

This clonotype was seen at least ten times. This chain connects TRBV9 to TRBJ1-4; TRBD1 agrees at 9 bases. CDR1 is SGDLS, CDR2 YYNGEE, per germline. With 0 bases clipped from V and 7 bases from J, the junction kept 4 bases outside the gene matches. This CDR3 contains 15 residues. The CDR3, as DNA: TGTGCCAGCAGCGTAGAGGGACAGGGAGGTGAAAAACTGTTTTTT. Amino acid sequence: CASSVEGQGGEKLFF.

This clonotype is termed medium-sized. The chain has TRBV15 and TRBJ1-1; 7 positions match TRBD1. J gave up 0 bases and V 6 bases, and 4 bases lay outside the gene matches. The CDR3 sequence is 14 residues long. Germline V gene data show CDR1 as LNHNV and CDR2 as YYDKDF (reference sequence). The CDR3 reads CATSNRGMNTEAFF. The CDR3 DNA reads as TGTGCCACCAGTAACAGGGGAATGAACACTGAAGCTTTCTTT.

This clonotype was counted ten times or more. The V call is TRBV12-3 or TRBV12-4, the J call TRBJ1-4; perhaps TRBD1 as D (5 bases). The CDR3 runs to 15 residues. V lost 1 base to trimming and J lost 7 bases, with 13 bases between them. CDR3 loop: CASSLGGTQPEKLFF. The CDR3 DNA reads TGTGCCAGCAGTTTAGGAGGGACCCAGCCTGAAAAACTGTTTTTT.

This clonotype was seen just once. With a much larger clone just one base away, this may be a read error. CDR3 DNA sequence: TGTGCCAGCAGTCAGGGGGCCGACAATGAGCAGCTCTTC. It translates to CASSQGADNEQLF. The V gene is TRBV6-1, the J gene TRBJ2-1, with 8 bases aligning to TRBD1. CDR3 length: 13 amino acids. Germline V gives CDR1 MNHNS, CDR2 SASEGT.

Ten or more counts support this clonotype. The V call is TRBV7-3, the J call TRBJ2-1; the D gene is possibly TRBD2 (5 bases). This CDR3 has 13 amino acids. Trimming pared 2 bases from V and 8 bases from J, leaving 10 bases between. From germline, CDR1 is SGHTA and CDR2 FQGTGA. As DNA, the CDR3 is TGTGCCAGCAGCTTAGGGCTAGCCCATGAGCAGTTCTTC. It codes for CASSLGLAHEQFF.

This chain uses TRBV19 with TRBJ1-1, with a tentative D call TRBD1 (6 bases). The germline V gene encodes CDR1 LNHDA and CDR2 SQIVND (reference sequence). The CDR3 is made up of 11 amino acids. V lost 7 bases and J 4 bases, leaving 7 bases between the germline ends. The CDR3 DNA reads as TGTGCCAGTAAGGGGGTCACTGAAGCTTTCTTT. Its protein product is CASKGVTEAFF.

This clonotype was picked up many times. V usage is TRBV19 and J usage is TRBJ2-7; D remains unclear. CDR1 is LNHDA, CDR2 SQIVND, per germline (reference sequence). The CDR3 has 13 residues. V lost 9 bases and J 3 bases, leaving 15 bases between the germline ends. The DNA for the CDR3 is TGTGCCAGCGGCGGAAGGGATAACTACGAGCAGTACTTC. It encodes CASGGRDNYEQYF.

This clonotype came up once. The gene calls are TRBV7-6 and TRBJ2-2, with D possibly being TRBD1 (5 bases). The V gene's germline CDR1 is SGHVS and CDR2 FNYEAQ. This CDR3 comprises 15 residues. V was trimmed by 1 base and J by 0 bases, leaving 6 bases between them. The CDR3 sequence is CASSLGTTNTGELFF. The DNA of the CDR3 is TGTGCCAGCAGCTTAGGGACAACGAACACCGGGGAGCTGTTTTTT.

The count of this clonotype is one. This sequence joins TRBV10-3 and TRBJ2-1, with TRBD2 identical over 8 bases. CDR1 is ENHRY and CDR2 is SYGVKD in the germline V gene. V shed 4 bases and J 6 bases; nucleotides not matched to a gene: 8. The length of the CDR3 is 15 residues. CDR3 amino acids: CAISGTSGLTNEQFF. In DNA form, the CDR3 reads TGTGCCATCAGTGGAACTAGCGGACTTACCAATGAGCAGTTCTTC.

The chain carries TRBV20-1 and TRBJ2-3, with TRBD1 identical over 7 bases. Germline loops: CDR1 DFQATT, CDR2 SNEGSKA (reference sequence). This CDR3 is built from 18 residues. V lost 0 bases to trimming and J lost 1 base; unmatched junction nucleotides: 13. The CDR3 loop reads CSARDYTPQGVGTDTQYF. DNA for the CDR3: TGCAGTGCTAGAGACTATACACCCCAGGGGGTGGGCACAGATACGCAGTATTTT.

Comments on this clonotype: A much larger clone sits a single nucleotide away, making a read error possible. The chain joins TRBV27 to TRBJ1-1; maybe TRBD1 (5 bases). CDR3 length: 13 residues. V lost 3 bases to trimming and J lost 4 bases, with 9 bases between them. The germline V gene encodes CDR1 MNHEY and CDR2 SMNVEV (reference sequence). The CDR3 DNA is TGTGCCAGCAGTTTTACCGGGGGCACTGAAGCTTTCTTT. Its translation is CASSFTGGTEAFF.

Here the CDR3 reads CASSRGWDEQFF. The CDR3 DNA reads as TGTGCCAGCAGCCGTGGGTGGGATGAGCAGTTCTTC. The rearrangement joins TRBV2 to TRBJ2-1, with no clear D. With 6 bases removed from V and 8 bases from J, the gap between germline ends came to 11 bases. This CDR3 is 12 amino acids long. Germline V CDR1 and CDR2: SNHLY, FYNNEI.

CDR3 sequence (DNA): TGTGCCAGCGTTTCAGGCGCAGATACGCAGTATTTT. This gives the protein CASVSGADTQYF. The chain is built from TRBV7-3 and TRBJ2-3; no firm D call. There are 12 residues in the CDR3. Trimming pared 8 bases from V and 4 bases from J, leaving 10 bases between. Germline V lookup: CDR1 SGHTA, CDR2 FQGTGA.

This clonotype has more than one count but fewer than ten. The J gene is TRBJ2-1, the V gene TRBV2, with TRBD2 identical over 8 bases. V lost 6 bases to trimming and J lost 7 bases; unmatched junction nucleotides: 8. Germline V gene data show CDR1 as SNHLY and CDR2 as FYNNEI. The CDR3 extends over 14 amino acids. As DNA, the CDR3 is TGTGCCAGCAGATCGGGGGGGGGCCGTAATGAGCAGTTCTTC. It specifies CASRSGGGRNEQFF.

This clonotype was picked up one time. The genes are TRBV20-1 and TRBJ1-2; tentatively, D is TRBD1 (5 bases). The ends were cut back, 6 bases at V and 8 bases at J, with 25 bases in the middle. Per the germline V gene, CDR1 is DFQATT and CDR2 is SNEGSKA (reference sequence). The CDR3 covers 15 residues. CDR3 loop: CSAMGGNSVVGGYTF. The DNA of the CDR3 is TGCAGTGCCATGGGGGGGAACAGTGTAGTTGGGGGCTACACCTTC.